The 13 T cell receptor beta chains reported below all come from one sample, sequenced in a study of T cells in Graves' hyperthyroidism and ophthalmopathy. TCR beta CDR3 sequences were amplified from RNA transcripts. During a first-round RT-PCR of the TCR CDR3, the HTBI primer set was used. Each CDR3 protein is one row after TCRdb ran MiXCR on the multiplex PCR reads. The sample lists approximately 410,000 distinct CDR3 sequences; roughly an eighth were seen once. Source material: blood. The receptors shown here come from a woman in her late teens or twenties with Graves' hyperthyroidism.

A remark on this clonotype: Sequence at one end of the junction differs from germline and may be a read error. The V call is TRBV20-1, the J call TRBJ1-1; D not resolved. CDR1 is DFQATT, CDR2 SNEGSKA, per germline (reference sequence). The CDR3 consists of 15 residues. The CDR3 DNA is TGCAGTGCCCCACCAACCCGAGCCACGGGCACTGGAGCTTTCTTT. Protein product: CSAPPTRATGTGAFF.

The V gene is TRBV29-1, the J gene TRBJ2-7, with D possibly TRBD1 on 7 matching bases. The CDR3 runs to 15 residues. Germline V CDR1 and CDR2: SQVTM, ANQGSEA. Between the trimmed V and J ends, which lost 0 bases and 7 bases, there was a span of 19 bases. For the CDR3, the DNA is TGCAGCGTTGAAGATGGACAGGTGGGAGGTGGGGAGCAGTACTTC. Its translation: CSVEDGQVGGGEQYF.

This clonotype was seen repeatedly, ten times or more. The V gene is TRBV18, the J gene TRBJ2-3, with 9 bases identical to TRBD1. Germline V gene lookup returns CDR1 KGHSH and CDR2 LQKENI. V lost 5 bases and J lost 3; bases outside the gene matches: 9. There are 16 residues in the CDR3. This CDR3 reads CASSSGTGSVTDTQYF. The CDR3 coding sequence is TGTGCCAGCTCATCCGGGACAGGGAGTGTGACAGATACGCAGTATTTT.

This clonotype was counted many times. The CDR3 sequence is CASSFQPPQGEQYF. CDR3 DNA sequence: TGTGCCAGCAGTTTCCAACCCCCGCAGGGCGAGCAGTACTTC. J is TRBJ2-7 and V is TRBV28, with D possibly TRBD1 on 5 matching bases. The germline CDR1 and CDR2 sequences are MDHEN and SYDVKM. Trimming took off 3 bases at V and 6 bases at J, with 15 bases between the two ends. The CDR3 consists of 14 residues.

The rearrangement links TRBV9 to TRBJ1-1, with 7 bases lining up with TRBD1. This CDR3 has 13 residues. The germline CDR1 and CDR2 sequences are SGDLS and YYNGEE. V shed 3 bases and J 11 bases; nucleotides not matched to a gene: 10. CDR3 sequence reads: CASSGGQNRVAFF. The CDR3 bases are TGTGCCAGCAGCGGGGGACAGAATCGAGTCGCTTTCTTT.

This chain joins TRBV6-1 and TRBJ2-1; a weak D match, TRBD1 (5 bases). The V and J ends lost 6 bases and 1 base respectively, with 16 bases between them. The CDR3 has 16 amino acids. In germline, CDR1 is MNHNS, CDR2 SASEGT. The CDR3 is CASSLRGYESYNEQFF. CDR3 DNA: TGTGCCAGCAGCCTTAGGGGCTACGAGTCCTACAATGAGCAGTTCTTC.

This clonotype has a handful of counts. V and J are TRBV7-9 and TRBJ2-5; D remains ambiguous. V dropped 7 bases and J dropped 1 base, with 7 bases sitting between them. There are 12 residues in the CDR3. Germline-derived CDR1 and CDR2 are SEHNR and FQNEAQ (reference sequence). CDR3 protein: CASTRGQETQYF. In DNA form, the CDR3 reads TGTGCCAGCACCCGAGGCCAAGAGACCCAGTACTTC.

This clonotype was recorded at least ten times. The CDR3 nucleotides are TGTGCCAGCAGCTTAGTAGGGGGACAGGGAGGCTACGAGCAGTACTTC. This sequence encodes CASSLVGGQGGYEQYF. The J gene is TRBJ2-7, the V gene TRBV7-8; TRBD1 aligns across 9 bases. Unmatched junction bases numbered 7, after V lost 1 base and J lost 3 bases. Germline CDR1 reads SGHVS; CDR2 reads FQNEAQ. The CDR3 length is 16 residues. The whole variable domain, filled in from reference TRBV7-8 and TRBJ2-7, reads GAGVSQSPRYKVAKRGQDVALRCDPISGHVSLFWYQQALGQGPEFLTYFQNEAQLDKSGLPSDRFFAERPEGSVSTLKIQRTQQEDSAVYLCASSLVGGQGGYEQYFGPGTRLTVT.

In this sample, this clonotype turned up a few times. Here the CDR3 reads CSASMTSGRYNEQFF. The CDR3 nucleotides read TGCAGTGCTAGCATGACTAGCGGGAGGTACAATGAGCAGTTCTTC. The J gene is TRBJ2-1, the V gene TRBV20-1, with 13 positions matching TRBD2. V dropped 3 bases and J dropped 4; count of bases not matched to a gene: 3. The CDR3 extends over 15 amino acids. The V gene's germline CDR1 is DFQATT and CDR2 SNEGSKA (reference sequence).

Many counts were recorded for this clonotype. The chain links TRBV27 to TRBJ1-2; D not certain. With 5 bases removed from V and 8 bases from J, the gap between germline ends came to 18 bases. The length of the CDR3 is 14 residues. Germline CDR1 and CDR2: MNHEY and SMNVEV (reference sequence). CDR3 DNA sequence: TGTGCCAGCAGTCAGACGAGTCCTATGATAGGCTACACCTTC. Translated: CASSQTSPMIGYTF.

This clonotype occurred a few times. The V and J genes are TRBV10-3 and TRBJ2-1; tentative D call: TRBD1 (6 bases). The CDR3 extends over 15 amino acids. The V end lost 0 bases, the J end lost 3 bases, and 9 bases lay between the germline ends. CDR1 and CDR2 from the germline V gene are ENHRY and SYGVKD. The CDR3 here is CAISESWTDYNEQFF. The CDR3 DNA follows: TGTGCCATCAGTGAGTCATGGACAGACTACAATGAGCAGTTCTTC.

J is TRBJ2-1 and V is TRBV27, with a weak D call TRBD2 (6 bases). The germline V and J ends were trimmed by 0 bases and 2 bases, with 14 bases remaining between them. Germline V gives CDR1 MNHEY, CDR2 SMNVEV (reference sequence). CDR3 length equals 17 residues. Written as DNA, the CDR3 is TGTGCCAGCAGTTTATCGAACGCGGGACGGACCTACAATGAGCAGTTCTTC. As protein: CASSLSNAGRTYNEQFF.

This clonotype was seen ten or more times. J is TRBJ2-5 and V is TRBV28, with D maybe TRBD1 (5 bases). The length of the CDR3 is 14 residues. The ends were cut back, 3 bases at V and 1 base at J, with 9 bases in the middle. In germline, CDR1 is MDHEN, CDR2 SYDVKM. CDR3 nucleotides: TGTGCCAGCAGTTTGCGCAGGGCCCAAGAGACCCAGTACTTC. Translation: CASSLRRAQETQYF.